A single sample gave rise to the 27 T cell receptor beta chains below, sequenced in a study of shared clonotypes between healthy human individuals. Sequencing was performed with immunoSEQ multiplex PCR; in TCRdb, only in-frame clones are kept and a portion is missing. This table holds some 2,500,000 clones, about 90% found once. Sequences were obtained from naive CD4+ T cells from PBMCs. Subset given: CD45RA+ positively selected. Receptors were obtained from a man aged 18 to 30 in good health. Some clones in this sample may be carry-over from other donors' samples.

The CDR3 DNA reads as TGTGCCAGCAGCATCACAGACTACAATGAGCAGTTCTTC. As protein: CASSITDYNEQFF. The gene calls are TRBV11-2 and TRBJ2-1; D uncertain. Germline V gene data show CDR1 as SGHAT and CDR2 as FQNNGV. V shed 5 bases and J shed 3 bases, with 8 bases lying between them. This CDR3 is 13 amino acids long.

The genes are TRBV11-1 and TRBJ2-7; no clear D. The CDR3 has 14 amino acids. Germline V lookup: CDR1 SGHAT, CDR2 FQDESV (reference sequence). V lost 2 bases and J lost 6, with 14 bases in between. Here the CDR3 reads CASSLQTVSSEQYF. The CDR3, as DNA: TGTGCCAGCAGCTTACAAACGGTCTCCAGCGAGCAGTACTTC.

In regard to this clone: Other DNA sequences in this sample translate to the same CDR3. The rearrangement uses TRBV5-1 and TRBJ2-5; weak D call: TRBD2 (5 bases). V was shortened by 7 bases and J by 1 base, with 8 bases between the two germline ends. This CDR3 spans 12 amino acids. Per the germline V gene, CDR1 is SGHRS and CDR2 is YFSETQ. CDR3 sequence reads: CASSLAQETQYF. DNA of the CDR3: TGCGCCAGCTCCCTAGCCCAAGAGACCCAGTACTTC.

The sample holds one count of this clone. Different DNA sequences within this sample yield the same CDR3. The chain joins TRBV5-1 to TRBJ1-2; 9 positions agree with TRBD1. V dropped 0 bases and J dropped 3; count of bases not matched to a gene: 0. CDR1 is SGHRS, CDR2 YFSETQ, per germline. The CDR3 runs 14 residues. The CDR3 coding sequence is TGCGCCAGCAGCTTGGGGGACAGGGACTATGGCTACACCTTC. Its translation: CASSLGDRDYGYTF.

The CDR3 spells CASSFRTGGNTIYF. The CDR3 nucleotides read TGTGCCAGCAGCTTCCGGACAGGAGGAAACACCATATATTTT. The chain joins TRBV9 to TRBJ1-3, with 7 bases matching TRBD1. V shed 4 bases, J shed 4 bases, and the junction held 5 bases outside the gene matches. This CDR3 has 14 amino acids. CDR1 is SGDLS, CDR2 YYNGEE, per germline. The full variable domain, its missing parts supplied by reference TRBV9 and TRBJ1-3, is DSGVTQTPKHLITATGQRVTLRCSPRSGDLSVYWYQQSLDQGLQFLIQYYNGEERAKGNILERFSAQQFPDLHSELNLSSLELGDSALYFCASSFRTGGNTIYFGEGSWLTVV.

This chain joins TRBV20-1 and TRBJ2-7, with D tentatively TRBD1 (5 bases). This CDR3 spans 9 amino acids. Germline V gene lookup returns CDR1 DFQATT and CDR2 SNEGSKA (reference sequence). Written as DNA, the CDR3 is TGCAGTGCTAGTGTCCCAGGGAACGTC. This encodes CSASVPGNV.

This chain links TRBV14 with TRBJ2-1, with 12 bases that match TRBD2. The CDR3 has 16 amino acids. V was pared by 4 bases and J by 12 bases, with 13 bases of the junction left unmatched. The V gene's germline CDR1 is SGHDN and CDR2 FVKESK. CDR3 bases: TGTGCCAGCAGCCGATTCACTAGCGGGAGGCAAACGTGGCAGTTCTTC. Translating gives CASSRFTSGRQTWQFF.

V gene TRBV5-4 combines with J gene TRBJ2-5, with 10 nucleotides matching TRBD2. The J segment lost 5 bases and the V segment lost 4 bases, leaving 8 bases of the junction unmatched. CDR3 length equals 15 residues. The germline gives CDR1 SGHNT, CDR2 YYREEE (reference sequence). The CDR3 sequence is CASSEPGLAKETQYF. The CDR3 DNA is TGTGCCAGCAGCGAACCGGGACTAGCGAAGGAGACCCAGTACTTC.

V gene TRBV19 combines with J gene TRBJ1-2, with 9 bases identical to TRBD1. V gave up 3 bases and J gave up 8 bases; unmatched junction bases: 13. Germline-derived CDR1 and CDR2 are LNHDA and SQIVND (reference sequence). This CDR3 spans 16 amino acids. The CDR3 bases are TGTGCCAGTAGTATTATTATTCTGGGACAGGGTAAAGGCTACACCTTC. Its translation: CASSIIILGQGKGYTF. The variable domain in full, with the rest retrieved from reference TRBV19 and TRBJ1-2, is DGGITQSPKYLFRKEGQNVTLSCEQNLNHDAMYWYRQDPGQGLRLIYYSQIVNDFQKGDIAEGYSVSREKKESFPLTVTSAQKNPTAFYLCASSIIILGQGKGYTFGSGTRLTVV.

The chain carries TRBV10-3 and TRBJ2-2; the match to TRBD1 covers 7 bases. This CDR3 comprises 15 residues. Looked up from germline, CDR1 is ENHRY and CDR2 is SYGVKD. The J segment lost 0 bases and the V segment lost 7 bases, leaving 5 bases of the junction unmatched. For the CDR3, the DNA is TGTGCCATCACCCGGGACAGTTCGAACACCGGGGAGCTGTTTTTT. This gives the protein CAITRDSSNTGELFF.

About this clone: Other DNA sequences in this specimen translate into the identical CDR3. The rearrangement links TRBV9 to TRBJ2-3; D is unresolved. CDR3 size: 15 residues. The germline V gene has CDR1 SGDLS and CDR2 YYNGEE. Trimming stripped 0 bases from V and 2 bases from J, with 10 bases between. CDR3: CASSVGGGFTDTQYF. The CDR3 DNA is TGTGCCAGCAGCGTAGGTGGCGGTTTCACAGATACGCAGTATTTT.

This clone has only one observation. The chain links TRBV5-1 to TRBJ1-1, with 7 bases that match TRBD1. This CDR3 has 16 residues. Germline CDR1 reads SGHRS; CDR2 reads YFSETQ. Trimming at V came to 1 base and at J to 1 base, leaving 7 bases not matched to a gene. The CDR3: CASSLLPGTENTEAFF. Written as DNA, the CDR3 is TGCGCCAGCAGCTTGCTCCCCGGGACAGAGAACACTGAAGCTTTCTTT.

This clone was seen only once. The chain employs TRBV19 and TRBJ1-2; no definite D call. The CDR3 runs to 15 residues. The germline V gene encodes CDR1 LNHDA and CDR2 SQIVND (reference sequence). V dropped 2 bases and J dropped 1 base, with 11 bases sitting between them. CDR3 in DNA: TGTGCCAGTAGTATATCCGCAGCTCTTAACTATGGCTACACCTTC. It encodes CASSISAALNYGYTF.

This clone was counted a few times. V and J are TRBV18 and TRBJ1-5; no firm D call. Per the germline V gene, CDR1 is KGHSH and CDR2 is LQKENI. Trimming left V 4 bases short and J 6 bases short, with 19 bases between. The CDR3 is 16 residues long. CDR3 sequence (DNA): TGTGCCAGCTCACTACAAGTTATCGGAGCCTCTCAGCCCCAGCATTTT. It yields the protein CASSLQVIGASQPQHF.

This clone was observed once. This chain joins TRBV5-1 and TRBJ1-2; possibly TRBD1 for D (6 bases). V lost 2 bases, J lost 4 bases, and 12 bases lay in between. CDR1 is SGHRS, CDR2 YFSETQ, per germline. The CDR3 has 14 residues. In nucleotides, the CDR3 is TGCGCCAGCAGCTTCGGGGGCGCGGGCTATGGCTACACCTTC. It specifies CASSFGGAGYGYTF.

The chain is built from TRBV7-2 and TRBJ2-5; 7 bases agree with TRBD1. Trimming took 5 bases from V and 3 from J; bases not matched to a gene: 3. This CDR3 contains 13 residues. Germline V gene lookup returns CDR1 SGHTA and CDR2 FQGNSA. The CDR3 coding sequence is TGTGCCAGCAGCCGCGGACAGGAAGAGACCCAGTACTTC. Residues: CASSRGQEETQYF.

This rearrangement joins TRBV11-3 to TRBJ2-1; D may be TRBD1 or TRBD2 (5 bases each). Deletions cut 6 bases from V and 5 bases from J, with 20 bases between. CDR1 SGHNT and CDR2 YENEEA come from the germline V gene. This CDR3 is built from 16 residues. In DNA, the CDR3 is TGTGCCAGCAGTTTTGGACCGGGACGGTCCGACAATGAGCAGTTCTTC. As protein: CASSFGPGRSDNEQFF.

CDR3: CASREVAGARRDTQYF. CDR3 DNA sequence: TGTGCCAGCCGGGAAGTAGCGGGAGCCAGGAGAGATACGCAGTATTTT. This chain uses TRBV19 with TRBJ2-3; 9 bases fit TRBD2. The CDR3 totals 16 residues. From germline, CDR1 is LNHDA and CDR2 SQIVND (reference sequence). V shed 9 bases and J 5 bases; nucleotides not matched to a gene: 15.

The chain recombines TRBV30 with TRBJ1-2; D perhaps matches TRBD1 (5 bases). CDR3 length: 13 amino acids. Trimming removed 0 bases at V and 7 bases at J, with 12 bases between. CDR1 and CDR2 from the germline V gene are GTSNPN and SVGIG (reference sequence). CDR3 coding DNA: TGTGCCTGGAGTGTACACGGAAGGGGTGGCTACACCTTC. Residues: CAWSVHGRGGYTF.

This chain connects TRBV5-1 to TRBJ2-2; no reliable D call. This CDR3 is built from 16 residues. Germline CDR1 is SGHRS and CDR2 is YFSETQ. The V and J ends lost 8 bases and 8 bases respectively, with 25 bases between them. This CDR3 is CASAIFPGPLGGELFF. The DNA of the CDR3 is TGCGCCAGTGCCATTTTTCCCGGCCCTTTGGGGGGGGAGCTGTTTTTT.

The chain recombines TRBV28 with TRBJ2-3; perhaps TRBD1 as D (8 bases). Germline assignment: CDR1 MDHEN and CDR2 SYDVKM. Trimming took off 5 bases at V and 3 bases at J, with 18 bases between the two ends. This CDR3 is 16 amino acids long. As DNA, the CDR3 is TGTGCCAGCAGTACTATCACAGGGGGGGTAACAGATACGCAGTATTTT. Encoded protein: CASSTITGGVTDTQYF.

This rearrangement joins TRBV7-3 to TRBJ2-1; 9 bases match TRBD2. Germline CDR1 SGHTA, CDR2 FQGTGA. The CDR3 spans 16 residues. The trim removed 2 bases at V and 7 bases at J, leaving 9 bases unmatched. The CDR3 region is CASSLVAGLAGNEQFF. For the CDR3, the DNA is TGTGCCAGCAGCTTAGTGGCGGGACTAGCCGGAAATGAGCAGTTCTTC.

The V gene is TRBV9, the J gene TRBJ2-5, with D possibly being TRBD1 or TRBD2 (5 bases each). V lost 3 bases and J 5 bases, leaving 17 bases between the germline ends. Germline-derived CDR1 and CDR2 are SGDLS and YYNGEE. The CDR3 is 15 amino acids. For the CDR3, the DNA is TGTGCCAGCAGCGATCCGGGAAAGGGGTACGAGACCCAGTACTTC. Residues: CASSDPGKGYETQYF.

Details on this clone: This same CDR3 is encoded by further DNA sequences in the sample. The chain carries TRBV28 and TRBJ1-5, with 8 bases aligning to TRBD1. J gave up 7 bases and V 8 bases, and 7 bases lay outside the gene matches. Germline V gene data show CDR1 as MDHEN and CDR2 as SYDVKM. The CDR3 has 13 residues. The CDR3 protein is CASRGQGGQPQHF. Here the CDR3 DNA reads TGTGCCAGCCGAGGACAGGGTGGACAGCCCCAGCATTTT.

This sequence joins TRBV6-5 and TRBJ1-4, with TRBD1 identical over 8 bases. This CDR3 contains 15 residues. CDR1 is MNHEY and CDR2 is SVGAGI in the germline V gene. J was trimmed by 1 base and V by 9 bases; bases with no gene match: 7. The chain's CDR3 is CASNTGGRTNEKLFF. The CDR3 region has the DNA TGTGCCAGTAACACAGGGGGAAGAACTAATGAAAAACTGTTTTTT.

On this clone itself: Additional DNA sequences in this sample encode the identical CDR3. CDR3 DNA: TGTGCCATCAGCGGGACAGGGAACACCGGGGAGCTGTTTTTT. As protein: CAISGTGNTGELFF. The chain carries TRBV10-3 and TRBJ2-2; the match to TRBD1 covers 8 bases. The ends lost 6 bases at V and 1 base at J; junction bases unmatched: 1. The CDR3 sequence is 14 residues long. CDR1 is ENHRY and CDR2 is SYGVKD in the germline V gene.

The chain is built from TRBV10-2 and TRBJ1-5; D possibly corresponds to TRBD1 (6 bases). V was pared by 3 bases and J by 4 bases, with 10 bases between. The CDR3 extends over 14 amino acids. CDR1 is WSHSY, CDR2 SAAADI, per germline. CDR3 bases: TGCGCCAGCAGTGATCAGGGGTGGAATCAGCCCCAGCATTTT. Translated: CASSDQGWNQPQHF.